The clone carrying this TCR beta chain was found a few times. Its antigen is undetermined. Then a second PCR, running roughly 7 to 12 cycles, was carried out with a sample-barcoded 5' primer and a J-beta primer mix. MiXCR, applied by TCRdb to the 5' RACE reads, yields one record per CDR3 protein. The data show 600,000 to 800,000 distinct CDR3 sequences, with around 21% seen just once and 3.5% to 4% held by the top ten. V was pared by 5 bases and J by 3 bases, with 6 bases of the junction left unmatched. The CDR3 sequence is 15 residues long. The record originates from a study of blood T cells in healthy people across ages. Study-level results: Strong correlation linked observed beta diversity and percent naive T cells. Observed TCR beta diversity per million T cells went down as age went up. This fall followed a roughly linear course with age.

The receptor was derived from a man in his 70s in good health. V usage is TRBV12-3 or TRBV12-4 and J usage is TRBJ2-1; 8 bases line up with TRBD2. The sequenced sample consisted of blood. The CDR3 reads CASSLGRAVYNEQFF. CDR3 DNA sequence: TGTGCCAGCAGTCTCGGGAGGGCGGTCTACAATGAGCAGTTCTTC.